This TCR beta chain was observed in a study of T-cell memory formation after mild COVID-19. Study-wide background: TCR clusters mostly belonged to single donors.

This clonotype occurred a few times. The antigen remains undetermined. General study findings and limits: Contracting clones from day 15 to 85 had balanced CD4/CD8; later expanders favoured CD4+. Contracting CD4+ clones sat mainly in CM and EM; CD8+ in EMRA. The authors did not confirm SARS-CoV-2 specificity of second-wave clones peaking day 37.

The CDR3 sequence is 15 residues long. The ends were cut back, 1 base at V and 7 bases at J, with 18 bases in the middle. CDR1 is SGHRS and CDR2 is YFSETQ in the germline V gene. TCRdb itself ran the 5' RACE reads through MiXCR, one entry per CDR3 protein. The sample shows 300,000 to 350,000 distinct CDR3 sequences, roughly 13% of them seen only once. The rearrangement uses TRBV5-1 and TRBJ2-7; D remains ambiguous. This sequence was found in a man younger than 35 who had mild COVID-19 (a few samples of this study predate the infection). Cell type and time point are not known. Material for sequencing was PBMCs or a T cell subset sorted from them (not recorded which). The CDR3 reads CASSLYGTDSEEQYF. CDR3 nucleotides: TGCGCCAGCAGCTTGTATGGCACAGATTCAGAAGAGCAGTACTTC.